The 22 T cell receptor beta chains below were found in one sample sequenced in a study of T cell responses to AZD1222 COVID-19 vaccine. Profiled with immunoSEQ multiplex PCR; TCRdb holds only in-frame clones, not every one. There are some 130,000 clones in the sample; 80% to 90% occur only once, and 1.5% to 2% lies in the top ten. The material was peripheral blood, obtained on day 0 of AZD1222 vaccination. The source is an adult in good health.

The V gene is TRBV7-2, the J gene TRBJ2-7; TRBD1 matches 9 bases. V gave up 4 bases and J gave up 2 bases; unmatched junction bases: 6. The germline V gene encodes CDR1 SGHTA and CDR2 FQGNSA. The CDR3 spans 15 residues. The CDR3 is CASSSGTGGPYEQYF. The DNA of the CDR3 is TGTGCCAGCAGCTCTGGAACAGGGGGCCCCTACGAGCAGTACTTC.

The DNA of the CDR3 is TGTGCCAGCAGCAGTGGACTAGGGGCCTACGAGCAGTACTTC. The encoded protein is CASSSGLGAYEQYF. This rearrangement joins TRBV9 to TRBJ2-7; 7 bases map to TRBD2. This CDR3 region has 14 residues. Trimming took 4 bases from V and 2 from J; bases not matched to a gene: 6. Germline CDR1 and CDR2: SGDLS and YYNGEE.

This chain uses TRBV27 with TRBJ2-3; 10 bases line up with TRBD2. CDR3 size: 16 residues. V lost 10 bases, J lost 4 bases, and 14 bases stayed unmatched. The germline CDR1 and CDR2 sequences are MNHEY and SMNVEV (reference sequence). The CDR3 DNA is TGTGCCATCGGGGCTAGCGGGAGCCACAGGGCAGATACGCAGTATTTT. This sequence encodes CAIGASGSHRADTQYF.

The chain combines TRBV6-5 with TRBJ2-4; D possibly corresponds to TRBD2 (7 bases). V dropped 2 bases and J dropped 7 bases, with 15 bases sitting between them. Germline-derived CDR1 and CDR2 are MNHEY and SVGAGI. The CDR3 sequence is 15 residues long. The CDR3 DNA follows: TGTGCCAGCAGTTACGGACGGGGGGCCCGCAACATTCAGTACTTC. Translation: CASSYGRGARNIQYF.

The rearrangement links TRBV7-3 to TRBJ2-5; possible D gene TRBD1, 6 bases. V was clipped by 4 bases and J by 3 bases, with 9 bases between them. This CDR3 spans 13 amino acids. Germline lookup yields CDR1 SGHTA and CDR2 FQGTGA. The CDR3: CASSSDRKETQYF. CDR3 coding DNA: TGTGCCAGCAGCTCCGACAGGAAAGAGACCCAGTACTTC.

The sample holds a few counts of this clone. V usage is TRBV7-2 and J usage is TRBJ2-7; TRBD1 or TRBD2 may be the D gene (7 bases each). This CDR3 has 14 residues. Trimming took off 5 bases at V and 3 bases at J, with 14 bases between the two ends. Germline loops: CDR1 SGHTA, CDR2 FQGNSA. The CDR3 region has the DNA TGTGCCAGCAGCCAGGGGGGGGGCTTCTACGAGCAGTACTTC. This gives the protein CASSQGGGFYEQYF.

This rearrangement joins TRBV4-1 to TRBJ1-5, with D perhaps matching TRBD1 (5 bases). The CDR3 covers 15 residues. The V and J ends lost 3 bases and 5 bases respectively, with 14 bases between them. Germline CDR1 is MGHRA and CDR2 is YSYEKL. CDR3 sequence reads: CASSQGPQGDQPQHF. In DNA form, the CDR3 reads TGCGCCAGCAGCCAGGGACCCCAGGGCGATCAGCCCCAGCATTTT.

The J gene is TRBJ1-2, the V gene TRBV11-3; 7 positions agree with TRBD1. The J segment lost 0 bases and the V segment lost 0 bases, leaving 16 bases of the junction unmatched. This CDR3 has 20 amino acids. In germline, CDR1 is SGHNT, CDR2 YENEEA. The CDR3 sequence: CASSLEMVGGQQLANYGYTF. CDR3 nucleotides: TGTGCCAGCAGCTTAGAAATGGTTGGGGGACAGCAACTAGCTAACTATGGCTACACCTTC.

The V gene is TRBV7-2, the J gene TRBJ1-2; no firm D call. Germline V gives CDR1 SGHTA, CDR2 FQGNSA. The CDR3 totals 15 residues. The V end was cut by 0 bases, the J end by 2 bases, with 10 bases between. This CDR3 is CASSLAGVANYGYTF. CDR3 nucleotides: TGTGCCAGCAGCTTAGCGGGAGTTGCAAACTATGGCTACACCTTC.

CDR3 DNA sequence: TGTGCCACCACGCTAGCGGCCACAGATACGCAGTATTTT. Translation gives CATTLAATDTQYF. The chain links TRBV27 to TRBJ2-3; 7 positions match TRBD2. The J segment lost 2 bases and the V segment lost 10 bases, leaving 6 bases of the junction unmatched. This CDR3 region has 13 residues. Germline V gene lookup returns CDR1 MNHEY and CDR2 SMNVEV (reference sequence).

The J gene is TRBJ1-1, the V gene TRBV11-3, with D perhaps TRBD1 (5 bases). Germline V gene lookup returns CDR1 SGHNT and CDR2 YENEEA. V dropped 5 bases and J dropped 6 bases, with 13 bases sitting between them. The CDR3 is 13 amino acids. CDR3 loop: CASSDSPGAEAFF. DNA for the CDR3: TGTGCCAGCAGCGACAGCCCCGGGGCTGAAGCTTTCTTT.

This chain uses TRBV5-6 with TRBJ1-5, with 9 nucleotides matching TRBD1. The CDR3 has 16 residues. The V and J ends lost 4 bases and 5 bases, in that order; junction bases with no gene match: 10. The germline CDR1 and CDR2 sequences are SGHDT and YYEEEE. The CDR3 DNA reads as TGTGCCAGCAGCGCTTGGGGACAGGGCCGCGATCAGCCCCAGCATTTT. It specifies CASSAWGQGRDQPQHF.

CDR3 in DNA: TGCGCCAGCAGTATGACCACGTATGGCTACACCTTC. Its translation: CASSMTTYGYTF. This chain joins TRBV10-2 and TRBJ1-2; D unresolved. The germline V and J ends were trimmed by 5 bases and 5 bases, with 9 bases remaining between them. The CDR3 sequence is 12 residues long. The germline V gene has CDR1 WSHSY and CDR2 SAAADI.

The chain links TRBV9 to TRBJ2-1, with TRBD2 identical over 9 bases. The V gene end was trimmed by 3 bases and the J gene end by 0 bases; junction bases not matched to a gene: 13. CDR1 is SGDLS and CDR2 is YYNGEE in the germline V gene. The CDR3 sequence is 19 residues long. CDR3 bases: TGTGCCAGCAGCGCCGACGGGACTAGCCTACCTAGCTCCTACAATGAGCAGTTCTTC. Its protein product is CASSADGTSLPSSYNEQFF.

The V call is TRBV21-1, the J call TRBJ2-7; the D call in the table, TRBD1, was not verified against the DNA. TRBV21-1 is a pseudogene. This CDR3 contains 19 residues. The CDR3, as DNA: TGTGCCAGCAGCAAAAAAGGGCCAGGGATACGCGAAGAATCCTACGAGCAGTACTTC. It codes for CASSKKGPGIREESYEQYF.

This rearrangement joins TRBV19 to TRBJ2-6; maybe TRBD1 (6 bases). CDR3 length equals 16 residues. Per the germline V gene, CDR1 is LNHDA and CDR2 is SQIVND (reference sequence). Trimming shortened V by 9 bases and J by 0 bases, and 15 bases separated the two germline ends. The CDR3 DNA is TGTGCCAGGAACGGACAGAACCTCTCTGGGGCCAACGTCCTGACTTTC. Translated: CARNGQNLSGANVLTF.

The chain is built from TRBV7-3 and TRBJ2-7; TRBD2 is a possible D gene (7 bases). Germline V gene sequence: CDR1 SGHTA, CDR2 FQGTGA. Trimming removed 4 bases from V and 1 base from J, with 23 bases in between. The CDR3 has 18 residues. The CDR3 DNA reads as TGTGCCAGCAGCTATAAAGGGGCAGGGGAAGCGGGATCCTACGAGCAGTACTTC. It codes for CASSYKGAGEAGSYEQYF.

This clone occurred once. The genes are TRBV12-3 or TRBV12-4 and TRBJ2-5; D not certain. Trimming shortened V by 3 bases and J by 5 bases, and 1 base separated the two germline ends. CDR3 size: 10 residues. CDR3 loop: CASSFETQYF. The CDR3 DNA reads as TGTGCCAGCAGTTTTGAGACCCAGTACTTC.

The chain links TRBV9 to TRBJ1-2; possibly TRBD1 for D (6 bases). Trimming stripped 7 bases from V and 3 bases from J, with 22 bases between. The CDR3 is 16 residues long. CDR1 SGDLS and CDR2 YYNGEE come from the germline V gene. CDR3 bases: TGTGCCAGCGCAAACCCCCAGGGGCCGCCTCACTATGGCTACACCTTC. This codes for CASANPQGPPHYGYTF.

The chain couples TRBV7-9 to TRBJ1-1; D not resolved. V was shortened by 5 bases and J by 0 bases, with 10 bases between the two germline ends. CDR3 size: 14 residues. Looked up from germline, CDR1 is SEHNR and CDR2 is FQNEAQ (reference sequence). This CDR3 reads CASSLSPLNTEAFF. The CDR3 coding sequence is TGTGCCAGCAGCCTAAGCCCCCTGAACACTGAAGCTTTCTTT.

This chain connects TRBV27 to TRBJ2-2; 15 bases fit TRBD2. Germline CDR1 reads MNHEY; CDR2 reads SMNVEV (reference sequence). V dropped 8 bases and J dropped 3; count of bases not matched to a gene: 10. The CDR3 extends over 18 amino acids. The CDR3 bases are TGTGCCAGCTCAGTTTTGGGGACTAGCGGGAGGCACACCGGGGAGCTGTTTTTT. This codes for CASSVLGTSGRHTGELFF.

The CDR3 sequence is CASSSPRAANFSYNEQFF. Here the CDR3 DNA reads TGCGCCAGCAGCTCGCCCCGGGCAGCTAATTTCTCCTACAATGAGCAGTTCTTC. The J gene is TRBJ2-1, the V gene TRBV5-1, with D unclear. V shed 3 bases and J shed 0 bases, with 19 bases lying between them. Germline values: CDR1 SGHRS, CDR2 YFSETQ. The CDR3 is 18 residues long.